Listed here is a single TCR beta chain. This CDR3 spans 15 amino acids. Germline V gene sequence: CDR1 SGHRS, CDR2 YFSETQ. The ends lost 4 bases at V and 5 bases at J; junction bases unmatched: 11. This sample is drawn from a study of OX40 agonist ivuxolimab in advanced cancers. The table came from immunoSEQ multiplex PCR; TCRdb's copy has only in-frame clones and leaves some out. The table lists about 25,000 clones, about 81% of them singletons. The source of this sequence is an adult with an advanced solid tumor such as melanoma, head and neck, liver or kidney cancer. V usage is TRBV5-1 and J usage is TRBJ2-7; 8 bases fit TRBD1. Sequenced material: CD4+ or CD8+ T cells sorted from blood, taken in a trial of the OX40 agonist ivuxolimab. CDR3 bases: TGCGCCAGCAGCAACGACGGACAGGGACTCGACGAGCAGTACTTC. Its protein is CASSNDGQGLDEQYF.